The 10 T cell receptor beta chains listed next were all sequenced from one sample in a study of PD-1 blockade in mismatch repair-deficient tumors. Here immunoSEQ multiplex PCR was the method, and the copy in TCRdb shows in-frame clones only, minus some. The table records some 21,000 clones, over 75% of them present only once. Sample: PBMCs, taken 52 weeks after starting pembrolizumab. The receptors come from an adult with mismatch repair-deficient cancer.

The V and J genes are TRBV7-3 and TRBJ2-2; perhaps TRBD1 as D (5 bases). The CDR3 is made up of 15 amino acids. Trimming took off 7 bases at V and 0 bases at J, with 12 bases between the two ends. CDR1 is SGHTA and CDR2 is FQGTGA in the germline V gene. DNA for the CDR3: TGTGCCAGCACTGTAGACAGTACGAACACCGGGGAGCTGTTTTTT. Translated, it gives CASTVDSTNTGELFF.

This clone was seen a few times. The CDR3 here is CASSLEAFLAGANEQYF. The DNA of the CDR3 is TGTGCCAGCAGCTTAGAGGCGTTTCTAGCGGGAGCTAACGAGCAGTACTTC. The V call is TRBV7-9, the J call TRBJ2-7; 10 nucleotides line up with TRBD2. The V gene's germline CDR1 is SEHNR and CDR2 FQNEAQ (reference sequence). With V trimmed by 1 base and J by 5 bases, 11 bases remained unmatched. The CDR3 runs 17 residues.

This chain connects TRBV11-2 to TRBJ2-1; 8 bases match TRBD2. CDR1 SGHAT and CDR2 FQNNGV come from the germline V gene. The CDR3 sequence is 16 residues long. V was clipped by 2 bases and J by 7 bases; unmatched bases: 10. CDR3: CASSLTSGGKVNEQFF. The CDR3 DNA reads TGTGCCAGCAGCTTAACTTCGGGAGGGAAGGTTAATGAGCAGTTCTTC.

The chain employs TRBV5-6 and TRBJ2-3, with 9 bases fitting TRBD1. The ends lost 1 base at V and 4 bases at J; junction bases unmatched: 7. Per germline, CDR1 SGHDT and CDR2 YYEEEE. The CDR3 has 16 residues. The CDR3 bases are TGTGCCAGCAGCTTGTGGGGACAGGGTTTCGCAGATACGCAGTATTTT. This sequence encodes CASSLWGQGFADTQYF. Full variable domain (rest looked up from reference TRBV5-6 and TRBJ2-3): DAGVTQSPTHLIKTRGQQVTLRCSPKSGHDTVSWYQQALGQGPQFIFQYYEEEERQRGNFPDRFSGHQFPNYSSELNVNALLLGDSALYLCASSLWGQGFADTQYFGPGTRLTVL.

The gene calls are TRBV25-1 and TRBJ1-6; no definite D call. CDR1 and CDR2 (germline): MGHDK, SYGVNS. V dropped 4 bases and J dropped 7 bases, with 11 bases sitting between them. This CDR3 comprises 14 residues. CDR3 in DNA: TGTGCCAGCAGTGCCCCGAACGCGAATTCACCCCTCCACTTT. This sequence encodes CASSAPNANSPLHF.

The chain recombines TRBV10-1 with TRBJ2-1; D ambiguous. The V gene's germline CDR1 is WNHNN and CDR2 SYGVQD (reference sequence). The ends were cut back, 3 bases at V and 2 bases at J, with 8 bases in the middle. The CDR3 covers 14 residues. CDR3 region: CASSDGATYNEQFF. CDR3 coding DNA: TGCGCCAGCAGTGATGGAGCAACCTACAATGAGCAGTTCTTC.

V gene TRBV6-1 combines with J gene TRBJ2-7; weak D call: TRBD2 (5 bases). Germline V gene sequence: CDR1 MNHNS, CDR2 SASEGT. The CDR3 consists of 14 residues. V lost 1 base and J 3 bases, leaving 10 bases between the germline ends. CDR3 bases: TGTGCCAGCAGTGAAGTTTCGAGGGTCTACGAGCAGTACTTC. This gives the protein CASSEVSRVYEQYF.

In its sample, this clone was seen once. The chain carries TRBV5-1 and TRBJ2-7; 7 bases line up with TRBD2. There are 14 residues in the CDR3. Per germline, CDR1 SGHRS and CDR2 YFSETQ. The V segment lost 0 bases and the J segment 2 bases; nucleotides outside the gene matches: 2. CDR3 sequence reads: CASSLDGTTYEQYF. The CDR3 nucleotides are TGCGCCAGCAGCTTGGACGGGACTACCTACGAGCAGTACTTC.

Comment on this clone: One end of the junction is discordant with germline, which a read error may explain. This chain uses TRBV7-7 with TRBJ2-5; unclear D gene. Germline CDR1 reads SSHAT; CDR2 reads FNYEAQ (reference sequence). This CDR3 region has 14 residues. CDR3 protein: CASSLGPTGETQYF. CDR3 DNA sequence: TGTGCTAGCAGCTTAGGCCCTACTGGAGAGACCCAGTACTTC.

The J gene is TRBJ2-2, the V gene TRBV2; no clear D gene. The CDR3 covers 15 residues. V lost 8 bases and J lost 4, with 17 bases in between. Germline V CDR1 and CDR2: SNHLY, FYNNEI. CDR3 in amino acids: CASAYTRLGTGELFF. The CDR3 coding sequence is TGTGCCAGCGCCTACACCCGACTCGGCACCGGGGAGCTGTTTTTT.